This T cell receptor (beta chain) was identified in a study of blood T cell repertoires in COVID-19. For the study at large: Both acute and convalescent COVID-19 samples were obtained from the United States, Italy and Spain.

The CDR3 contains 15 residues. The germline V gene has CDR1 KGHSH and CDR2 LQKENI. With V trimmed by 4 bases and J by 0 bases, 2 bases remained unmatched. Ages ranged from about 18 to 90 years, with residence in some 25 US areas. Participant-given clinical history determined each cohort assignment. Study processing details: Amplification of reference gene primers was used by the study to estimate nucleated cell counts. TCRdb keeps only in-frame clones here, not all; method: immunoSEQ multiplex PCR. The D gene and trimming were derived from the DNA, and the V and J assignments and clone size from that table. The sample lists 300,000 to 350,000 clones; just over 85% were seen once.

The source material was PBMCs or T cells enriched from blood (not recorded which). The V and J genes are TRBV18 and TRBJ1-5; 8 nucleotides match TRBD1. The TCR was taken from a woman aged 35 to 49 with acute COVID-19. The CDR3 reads CASSQDRASNQPQHF. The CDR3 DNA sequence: TGTGCCAGCTCACAGGACAGGGCTAGCAATCAGCCCCAGCATTTT.